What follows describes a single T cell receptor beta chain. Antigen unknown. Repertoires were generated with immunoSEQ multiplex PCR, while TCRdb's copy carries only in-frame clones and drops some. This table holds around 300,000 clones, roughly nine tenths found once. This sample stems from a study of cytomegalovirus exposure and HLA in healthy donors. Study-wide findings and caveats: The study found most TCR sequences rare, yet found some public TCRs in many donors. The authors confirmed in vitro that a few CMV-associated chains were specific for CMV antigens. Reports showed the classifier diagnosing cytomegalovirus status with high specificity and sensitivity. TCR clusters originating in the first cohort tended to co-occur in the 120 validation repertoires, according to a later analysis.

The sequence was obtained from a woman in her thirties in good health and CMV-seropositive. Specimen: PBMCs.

The CDR3 sequence is CASSQPILAGPGELFF. The CDR3 region has the DNA TGTGCCAGCAGCCAGCCCATTCTAGCGGGACCCGGGGAGCTGTTTTTT. The chain carries TRBV14 and TRBJ2-2; 9 bases match TRBD2. V lost 3 bases, J lost 6 bases, and 8 bases stayed unmatched. The germline CDR1 and CDR2 sequences are SGHDN and FVKESK. The CDR3 runs 16 residues.